Each of the 12 T cell receptor beta chains below was sequenced from the same sample in a study of CD8 T cells in Susac syndrome. RNA totalling roughly 0.5 to 1 ug underwent reverse transcription with random hexamers. TCRdb reanalysed the immunoSEQ multiplex PCR reads using MiXCR and keeps one entry per CDR3 protein. Among about 150,000 distinct CDR3 sequences listed, just under 97% were seen once. What was sequenced was CD8+ T cells from PBMCs. Receptors were obtained from a human donor with multiple sclerosis.

This clonotype was observed once. The CDR3 loop reads CATMIDRGVQPQHF. CDR3 DNA sequence: TGTGCCACCATGATCGACAGGGGGGTTCAGCCCCAGCATTTT. The chain joins TRBV15 to TRBJ1-5; 9 nucleotides match TRBD1. This CDR3 has 14 residues. V lost 7 bases, J lost 6 bases, and 7 bases stayed unmatched. Germline values: CDR1 LNHNV, CDR2 YYDKDF (reference sequence).

The gene calls are TRBV9 and TRBJ2-7; maybe TRBD2 (6 bases). V was clipped by 4 bases and J by 6 bases, with 14 bases between them. Germline V gives CDR1 SGDLS, CDR2 YYNGEE. The CDR3 has 13 residues. The CDR3 spells CASSPTLASEQYF. CDR3 nucleotides: TGTGCCAGCAGCCCCACGCTAGCGAGCGAGCAGTACTTC.

The genes are TRBV20-1 and TRBJ1-5; D gene unclear. Germline values: CDR1 DFQATT, CDR2 SNEGSKA (reference sequence). CDR3 length: 13 amino acids. Between the trimmed V and J ends, which lost 0 bases and 7 bases, there was a span of 10 bases. The CDR3 protein is CSARDNRGQPQHF. The CDR3 nucleotides are TGCAGTGCTAGAGATAATCGCGGGCAGCCCCAGCATTTT.

The chain uses TRBV27 and TRBJ1-5; D is undetermined. V lost 8 bases and J 0 bases, leaving 8 bases between the germline ends. The CDR3 has 13 residues. In germline, CDR1 is MNHEY, CDR2 SMNVEV (reference sequence). The CDR3 is CASQAGSNQPQHF. The CDR3 DNA is TGTGCCAGCCAGGCTGGTAGCAATCAGCCCCAGCATTTT.

V usage is TRBV2 and J usage is TRBJ2-7; D is perhaps TRBD1 (6 bases). Germline V lookup: CDR1 SNHLY, CDR2 FYNNEI. V was cut by 3 bases and J by 6 bases, with 15 bases left in between. The CDR3 spans 14 residues. CDR3 nucleotides: TGTGCCAGCAGTGATGACAGGCCGTTCGGCGAGCAGTACTTC. It is translated as CASSDDRPFGEQYF.

This clonotype came up once. The chain combines TRBV3-1 with TRBJ2-7; D remains ambiguous. CDR1 LGHDT and CDR2 YNNKEL come from the germline V gene (reference sequence). The CDR3 is 14 amino acids. Between the trimmed V and J ends, which lost 2 bases and 2 bases, there was a span of 10 bases. The chain's CDR3 is CASSQLSLPYEQYF. The DNA of the CDR3 is TGTGCCAGCAGCCAACTGAGTTTACCCTACGAGCAGTACTTC.

The chain links TRBV27 to TRBJ2-5; D call uncertain. Germline V CDR1 and CDR2: MNHEY, SMNVEV (reference sequence). Trimming shortened V by 8 bases and J by 4 bases, and 14 bases separated the two germline ends. The CDR3 contains 13 residues. The CDR3 DNA follows: TGTGCCAGCTCGATTACCCCAGGAGAGACCCAGTACTTC. Protein: CASSITPGETQYF.

The chain links TRBV6-5 to TRBJ2-1; D is perhaps TRBD2 (5 bases). Deletions cut 6 bases from V and 2 bases from J, with 8 bases between. Per germline, CDR1 MNHEY and CDR2 SVGAGI. This CDR3 is 13 amino acids long. The CDR3 DNA reads as TGTGCCAGCAGCTCCGGGGCCTACAATGAGCAGTTCTTC. Translated, it gives CASSSGAYNEQFF.

The rearrangement joins TRBV29-1 to TRBJ2-1; a weak D match, TRBD2 (5 bases). The CDR3 extends over 14 amino acids. Germline V gives CDR1 SQVTM, CDR2 ANQGSEA. Trimming pared 7 bases from V and 8 bases from J, leaving 21 bases between. The CDR3 DNA reads TGCAGCGCTGGAGGCGGGCGACGTCAGGATGAGCAGTTCTTC. Translating gives CSAGGGRRQDEQFF.

This chain joins TRBV19 and TRBJ2-6; tentatively, D is TRBD2 (5 bases). The CDR3 is 15 amino acids. The germline gives CDR1 LNHDA, CDR2 SQIVND (reference sequence). Trimming shortened V by 3 bases and J by 4 bases, and 10 bases separated the two germline ends. CDR3 in DNA: TGTGCCAGTAGTATCGGGAACCCGGGGGCCAACGTCCTGACTTTC. It encodes CASSIGNPGANVLTF.

The chain uses TRBV12-3 or TRBV12-4 and TRBJ2-6; D ambiguous. Trimming removed 6 bases at V and 2 bases at J, with 14 bases between. The CDR3 loop spans 16 amino acids. Here the CDR3 DNA reads TGTGCCAGCAGCTCTACAACGGAGACTGGGGCCAACGTCCTGACTTTC. Its translation is CASSSTTETGANVLTF.

The chain joins TRBV3-1 to TRBJ1-6, with 8 positions matching TRBD1. The CDR3 totals 14 residues. CDR1 is LGHDT and CDR2 is YNNKEL in the germline V gene (reference sequence). Trimming removed 6 bases from V and 7 bases from J; junction bases left unmatched: 5. The CDR3 nucleotides are TGTGCCAGCAGGGAGGCAGGGGGCAATTCACCCCTCCACTTT. Translating it yields CASREAGGNSPLHF.